This TCR beta chain comes out of a study of response to subunit inactivated influenza vaccine. The CDR3 is 15 residues long. Trimming removed 2 bases from V and 2 bases from J; junction bases left unmatched: 3. CDR1 and CDR2 (germline): LGHDT, YNNKEL (reference sequence). TCRdb used MiXCR to reprocess the RT-PCR reads, holding one entry per CDR3 protein. Altogether hundreds of thousands of distinct CDR3 sequences are present, more than 11% being singletons, with the ten largest covering roughly 6.4%. Whole-study findings and limits: Few additional T cells are recruited per seasonal influenza vaccination, authors suggested.

This clonotype was seen ten or more times. Its target is not known. Sequencing used PBMCs from blood, obtained 14 days before vaccination. This clonotype originated in a man aged 50-60 years who received an inactivated influenza vaccine. The rearrangement links TRBV3-1 to TRBJ2-5; TRBD2 matches at 9 bases. CDR3 bases: TGTGCCAGCAGCCAACTAGCGGGGCCACAAGAGACCCAGTACTTC. Amino acids: CASSQLAGPQETQYF.